Below are 26 T cell receptor beta chains sequenced from a single sample in a study of blood T cell repertoires in COVID-19. Data came from immunoSEQ multiplex PCR; TCRdb stores just in-frame clones and leaves some out. The sample has about 280,000 clones, 65% to 90% seen once. The material sequenced was peripheral blood. All receptors derive from a human donor in a cohort sampled during active COVID-19.

This clone was detected once. The same CDR3 can be traced to other DNA sequences in this sample. The chain combines TRBV19 with TRBJ2-1; 9 bases are a match to TRBD2. Germline V lookup: CDR1 LNHDA, CDR2 SQIVND (reference sequence). V lost 3 bases and J lost 0; bases outside the gene matches: 0. The CDR3 consists of 15 residues. In DNA, the CDR3 is TGTGCCAGTAGTATTAGCGGGAGCTCCTACAATGAGCAGTTCTTC. It yields the protein CASSISGSSYNEQFF.

The chain couples TRBV7-9 to TRBJ1-4, with a weak D call TRBD1 (5 bases). V was clipped by 5 bases and J by 4 bases, with 26 bases between them. Per germline, CDR1 SEHNR and CDR2 FQNEAQ (reference sequence). This CDR3 region has 19 residues. CDR3 bases: TGTGCCAGCAGCCTCGTCGGGAGGGGCGAGCGATGGGGTAATGAAAAACTGTTTTTT. Translated, it gives CASSLVGRGERWGNEKLFF.

As DNA, the CDR3 is TGTGCCAGCAGCCTTTACAGGGGCGAGCAGTACTTC. This translates into CASSLYRGEQYF. V and J are TRBV14 and TRBJ2-7, with 7 bases that match TRBD1. Germline lookup yields CDR1 SGHDN and CDR2 FVKESK. This CDR3 contains 12 residues. V gave up 4 bases and J gave up 6 bases; unmatched junction bases: 3.

The gene calls are TRBV14 and TRBJ2-2, with D unresolved. CDR1 and CDR2 (germline): SGHDN, FVKESK. The CDR3 spans 13 residues. Trimming removed 0 bases at V and 8 bases at J, with 7 bases between. The CDR3 nucleotides are TGTGCCAGCAGCCAAGAAGTAGTGGGGGAGCTGTTTTTT. As protein: CASSQEVVGELFF.

The chain employs TRBV5-1 and TRBJ2-6; the match to TRBD1 covers 7 bases. Looked up from germline, CDR1 is SGHRS and CDR2 is YFSETQ. The CDR3 has 18 residues. J gave up 0 bases and V 5 bases, and 11 bases lay outside the gene matches. CDR3 nucleotide sequence: TGCGCCAGCAGACCACCCGGGACAGTCACCTCTGGGGCCAACGTCCTGACTTTC. As protein: CASRPPGTVTSGANVLTF. The full variable domain, rest sourced from reference TRBV5-1 and TRBJ2-6, is KAGVTQTPRYLIKTRGQQVTLSCSPISGHRSVSWYQQTPGQGLQFLFEYFSETQRNKGNFPGRFSGRQFSNSRSEMNVSTLELGDSALYLCASRPPGTVTSGANVLTFGAGSRLTVL.

This clone was seen just once. The rearrangement uses TRBV30 and TRBJ2-3; possible D gene TRBD2, 6 bases. This CDR3 comprises 15 residues. Trimming removed 0 bases from V and 0 bases from J, with 10 bases in between. Per the germline V gene, CDR1 is GTSNPN and CDR2 is SVGIG (reference sequence). Here the CDR3 DNA reads TGTGCCTGGAGTGTCGGGGGACTTAGCACAGATACGCAGTATTTT. It yields the protein CAWSVGGLSTDTQYF.

The chain employs TRBV11-2 and TRBJ2-7; 9 positions agree with TRBD1. The germline V gene encodes CDR1 SGHAT and CDR2 FQNNGV. V dropped 4 bases and J dropped 1; count of bases not matched to a gene: 11. The length of the CDR3 is 17 residues. The CDR3 region has the DNA TGTGCCAGCAGCTGGGGACAGGGATCCCCTCTTTCCTACGAGCAGTACTTC. Translated: CASSWGQGSPLSYEQYF.

This clone appeared a few times. V and J are TRBV27 and TRBJ1-5; 7 positions agree with TRBD1. With V trimmed by 6 bases and J by 3 bases, 8 bases remained unmatched. The CDR3 length is 15 residues. CDR1 MNHEY and CDR2 SMNVEV come from the germline V gene (reference sequence). The CDR3 DNA follows: TGTGCCAGCAGACGAACAGGGGCCTACAATCAGCCCCAGCATTTT. It encodes CASRRTGAYNQPQHF.

The chain employs TRBV15 and TRBJ2-1, with a tentative D call TRBD1 (6 bases). Germline loops: CDR1 LNHNV, CDR2 YYDKDF (reference sequence). The length of the CDR3 is 17 residues. Trimming removed 3 bases from V and 9 bases from J, with 24 bases in between. Here the CDR3 reads CATSSAADRIGRSEQFF. DNA of the CDR3: TGTGCCACCAGCAGTGCCGCCGACAGGATAGGCAGGAGTGAGCAGTTCTTC.

V is TRBV9 and J is TRBJ2-3; TRBD2 agrees at 11 bases. This CDR3 comprises 16 residues. The V gene end was trimmed by 4 bases and the J gene end by 6 bases; junction bases not matched to a gene: 10. CDR1 is SGDLS, CDR2 YYNGEE, per germline. The CDR3 sequence is CASSPWVAGGSDTQYF. The CDR3 nucleotides are TGTGCCAGCAGCCCCTGGGTAGCGGGAGGGTCGGATACGCAGTATTTT.

V is TRBV10-1 and J is TRBJ2-5, with 8 bases identical to TRBD2. J was trimmed by 1 base and V by 5 bases; bases with no gene match: 9. This CDR3 region has 16 residues. Germline V gives CDR1 WNHNN, CDR2 SYGVQD (reference sequence). For the CDR3, the DNA is TGCGCCAGCAGTCCTGGGAGTAGCGGGACCCAAGAGACCCAGTACTTC. This translates into CASSPGSSGTQETQYF.

This chain links TRBV30 with TRBJ2-3, with D tentatively TRBD2 (5 bases). CDR3 length: 14 residues. The germline V gene has CDR1 GTSNPN and CDR2 SVGIG (reference sequence). V was shortened by 4 bases and J by 2 bases, with 13 bases between the two germline ends. The CDR3 loop is CAWIKIRDTDTQYF. The CDR3 DNA sequence: TGTGCCTGGATTAAAATCCGGGACACAGATACGCAGTATTTT.

The rearrangement links TRBV10-3 to TRBJ2-3; D remains unclear. The germline V and J ends were trimmed by 2 bases and 4 bases, with 4 bases remaining between them. The CDR3 is made up of 12 amino acids. CDR1 is ENHRY, CDR2 SYGVKD, per germline. DNA of the CDR3: TGTGCCATCAGTGAGAGCGCAGATACGCAGTATTTT. Encoded protein: CAISESADTQYF.

The V gene is TRBV25-1, the J gene TRBJ1-2; 7 bases are shared with TRBD1. Germline V gene lookup returns CDR1 MGHDK and CDR2 SYGVNS. The CDR3 sequence is 14 residues long. The J segment lost 9 bases and the V segment lost 2 bases, leaving 9 bases of the junction unmatched. The CDR3 reads CASSETLGTARYTF. The CDR3, as DNA: TGTGCCAGCAGTGAAACCCTCGGGACAGCTCGCTACACCTTC.

The chain recombines TRBV9 with TRBJ2-3, with a tentative D call TRBD2 (6 bases). Trimming pared 0 bases from V and 1 base from J, leaving 9 bases between. This CDR3 contains 15 residues. CDR1 SGDLS and CDR2 YYNGEE come from the germline V gene. The DNA for the CDR3 is TGTGCCAGCAGCGTAGGACTAGTAGGCACAGATACGCAGTATTTT. Translating it yields CASSVGLVGTDTQYF.

The J gene is TRBJ2-3, the V gene TRBV10-1, with 15 bases identical to TRBD2. The CDR3 is 20 amino acids. From germline, CDR1 is WNHNN and CDR2 SYGVQD (reference sequence). Trimming removed 3 bases from V and 2 bases from J; junction bases left unmatched: 12. CDR3 amino acids: CASSDHGTSGRLPVTDTQYF. CDR3 sequence (DNA): TGCGCCAGCAGTGACCACGGGACTAGCGGGAGGCTCCCCGTCACAGATACGCAGTATTTT.

The chain links TRBV7-9 to TRBJ1-1; D is ambiguous. The CDR3 is 11 amino acids. V lost 8 bases and J 0 bases, leaving 4 bases between the germline ends. The germline gives CDR1 SEHNR, CDR2 FQNEAQ (reference sequence). CDR3 DNA: TGTGCCAGCCTAATGAACACTGAAGCTTTCTTT. Encoded protein: CASLMNTEAFF.

The V and J genes are TRBV18 and TRBJ1-1; 8 bases line up with TRBD1. J gave up 7 bases and V 3 bases, and 4 bases lay outside the gene matches. CDR3 length equals 13 residues. Germline-derived CDR1 and CDR2 are KGHSH and LQKENI. The chain's CDR3 is CASSPDRVGEAFF. CDR3 coding DNA: TGTGCCAGCTCACCGGACAGGGTCGGTGAAGCTTTCTTT.

The J gene is TRBJ2-3, the V gene TRBV28; TRBD2 agrees at 14 bases. V was clipped by 6 bases and J by 4 bases; unmatched bases: 9. The CDR3 is 17 residues long. The V gene's germline CDR1 is MDHEN and CDR2 SYDVKM. The CDR3 reads CASSGRMGLAGADTQYF. For the CDR3, the DNA is TGTGCCAGCAGCGGCAGAATGGGACTAGCGGGAGCAGATACGCAGTATTTT. Full variable domain (outside the CDR3, taken from reference TRBV28 and TRBJ2-3): DVKVTQSSRYLVKRTGEKVFLECVQDMDHENMFWYRQDPGLGLRLIYFSYDVKMKEKGDIPEGYSVSREKKERFSLILESASTNQTSMYLCASSGRMGLAGADTQYFGPGTRLTVL.

J is TRBJ2-5 and V is TRBV11-1; D possibly corresponds to TRBD2 (5 bases). V shed 1 base and J shed 5 bases, with 11 bases lying between them. This CDR3 spans 14 amino acids. Germline V CDR1 and CDR2: SGHAT, FQDESV (reference sequence). In DNA, the CDR3 is TGTGCCAGCAGCTTAGGAGGGTCCCGGGAGACCCAGTACTTC. Protein sequence: CASSLGGSRETQYF. Full variable domain (outside the CDR3, taken from reference TRBV11-1 and TRBJ2-5): EAEVAQSPRYKITEKSQAVAFWCDPISGHATLYWYRQILGQGPELLVQFQDESVVDDSQLPKDRFSAERLKGVDSTLKIQPAELGDSAMYLCASSLGGSRETQYFGPGTRLLVL.

This clone was picked up a small number of times. The chain combines TRBV6-2 or TRBV6-3 with TRBJ2-7, with TRBD2 matching over 9 bases. The CDR3 length is 18 residues. V trimming: 0 bases; J trimming: 3 bases; junction bases outside the gene matches: 12. The germline CDR1 and CDR2 sequences are MNHEY and SVGEGT. CDR3 DNA: TGTGCCAGCAGTTACTCGATGCGAGCGGGAGGTGTAAGCTACGAGCAGTACTTC. Its protein product is CASSYSMRAGGVSYEQYF.

The chain recombines TRBV14 with TRBJ1-2; 9 nucleotides agree with TRBD1. J was trimmed by 4 bases and V by 5 bases; bases with no gene match: 5. The length of the CDR3 is 14 residues. The germline V gene encodes CDR1 SGHDN and CDR2 FVKESK. The chain's CDR3 is CASSRTGDLYGYTF. The CDR3, as DNA: TGTGCCAGCAGCAGGACAGGGGACCTCTATGGCTACACCTTC. Looking up the rest from reference TRBV14 and TRBJ1-2 gives the full variable domain: EAGVTQFPSHSVIEKGQTVTLRCDPISGHDNLYWYRRVMGKEIKFLLHFVKESKQDESGMPNNRFLAERTGGTYSTLKVQPAELEDSGVYFCASSRTGDLYGYTFGSGTRLTVV.

Written as DNA, the CDR3 is TGTGCCAGCAGCTCCCTCGGGATCACCTCCTACGAGCAGTACTTC. Translating gives CASSSLGITSYEQYF. V gene TRBV28 combines with J gene TRBJ2-7, with D maybe TRBD2 (5 bases). Germline V lookup: CDR1 MDHEN, CDR2 SYDVKM. The V and J ends lost 6 bases and 0 bases respectively, with 15 bases between them. CDR3 size: 15 residues.

This clone has more than one count but fewer than ten. The gene calls are TRBV7-8 and TRBJ2-1; 12 bases are a match to TRBD2. The CDR3 sequence is 18 residues long. Germline CDR1 reads SGHVS; CDR2 reads FQNEAQ. V was pared by 1 base and J by 10 bases, with 14 bases of the junction left unmatched. The CDR3 DNA sequence: TGTGCCAGCAGCTTAGATCCTGCCGGGACTAGCGGGCTTGTGGAGCAGTTCTTC. It encodes CASSLDPAGTSGLVEQFF.

The rearrangement uses TRBV19 and TRBJ1-5; tentatively, D is TRBD1 (5 bases). Trimming left V 3 bases short and J 9 bases short, with 9 bases between. The germline V gene encodes CDR1 LNHDA and CDR2 SQIVND (reference sequence). This CDR3 has 12 residues. CDR3 DNA sequence: TGTGCCAGTAGTATCTACGGGGGGCCCCAGCATTTT. Its protein product is CASSIYGGPQHF.

This sequence joins TRBV9 and TRBJ2-1; D is undetermined. CDR3 length: 14 amino acids. The germline V and J ends were trimmed by 0 bases and 6 bases, with 10 bases remaining between them. Germline CDR1 and CDR2: SGDLS and YYNGEE. The CDR3 DNA reads as TGTGCCAGCAGCGTAGGTCCAGATCTCAATGAGCAGTTCTTC. Translation gives CASSVGPDLNEQFF.